The rows below give T cell receptor beta chains drawn from one sample of a study of a mutant IDH1 vaccine in newly diagnosed glioma. Their antigens remain unidentified. Produced via immunoSEQ multiplex PCR; TCRdb's table is partial and in-frame only. The profile shows 25,000 to 35,000 clones, roughly 90% of them singletons. Sequenced material: PBMCs, taken from a glioma patient whose treatment included an IDH1 peptide vaccine. These receptors were collected from a man in his late teens or twenties with glioma. CDR3s include the opening cysteine and the closing phenylalanine or tryptophan. D genes are given only for firm matches. Not every row has a clone size; where given, it reads once, few, many or a size class.

j_call	clone_size	d_call	v_call	cdr3_nt	cdr3_aa
TRBJ2-7	few	TRBD1	TRBV4-3	TGCGCCAGCAGCCAAGATAGGACAGGGGCCTACGAGCAGTACTTC	CASSQDRTGAYEQYF
TRBJ2-3	once	.	TRBV6-1	TGTGCCAGCAGTGAGGGGGGCTGGGAGGCAGATACGCAGTATTTT	CASSEGGWEADTQYF
TRBJ1-5	few	TRBD1	TRBV28	TGTGCCAGCAGTCCTCGGACAGGTCTGAGGATAAATCAGCCCCAGCATTTT	CASSPRTGLRINQPQHF
TRBJ1-6	.	.	TRBV27	TGTGCCAGCAGTCCGGGCATACAGGATCCCCGACCCCTCCACTTT	CASSPGIQDPRPLHF
TRBJ2-3	.	.	TRBV5-4	TGTGCCAGCAGCGCGCGGGACGCCACAGATACGCAGTATTTT	CASSARDATDTQYF
TRBJ2-7	.	.	TRBV4-2	TGTGCCAGCAGCCACGACAGCTCCTACGAGCAGTACTTC	CASSHDSSYEQYF
TRBJ2-1	.	TRBD2	TRBV2	TGTGCCTCCTCAGCAGGGGCTAGCGGGATGTACAATGAGCAGTTCTTC	CASSAGASGMYNEQFF
TRBJ1-1	once	TRBD1	TRBV30	TGTGCCTGGGGGGACAGCCTGAACACTGAAGCTTTCTTT	CAWGDSLNTEAFF
TRBJ1-1	.	.	TRBV30	TGTGCCTGGGGGCGACAGCCCTGGACTGAAGCTTTCTTT	CAWGRQPWTEAFF
TRBJ2-2	.	TRBD1	TRBV6-5	TGTGCCAGCAGTTCCGGGACAGGGGGGACCGGGGAGCTGTTTTTT	CASSSGTGGTGELFF
TRBJ2-2	.	.	TRBV6-1	TGTGCCAGCAGTGAGCGGAAAACCGGGGAGCTGTTTTTT	CASSERKTGELFF
TRBJ2-1	.	.	TRBV4-3	TGCGCCAGCAGCCAGAGGGCAAACGGGGCGGGACGGGAAGAGGAGCAGTTCTTC	CASSQRANGAGREEEQFF
TRBJ1-2	.	.	TRBV5-4	TGTGCCAGCAGCCCCCCCAACGTGAGGTTTACCTATGGCTACACCTTC	CASSPPNVRFTYGYTF
TRBJ1-5	.	.	TRBV19	TGTGCCAGTAGACCTAAGGGCAATCAGCCCCAGCATTTT	CASRPKGNQPQHF
TRBJ1-1	.	.	TRBV15	TGTGCCACCAGTCAGCAGGGGAACACTGAAGCTTTCTTT	CATSQQGNTEAFF
TRBJ2-7	.	.	TRBV29-1	TGCAGCGTTGAAGAGACAGGCGGGTCCTACGAGCAGTACTTC	CSVEETGGSYEQYF
TRBJ2-5	.	TRBD1	TRBV6-1	TGTGCCAGCAGTCGGGACAGGGACGAGACCCAGTACTTC	CASSRDRDETQYF
TRBJ1-5	.	.	TRBV18	TGTGCCAGCTCACCTAAGGCAGGGGCGCCCCAGCATTTT	CASSPKAGAPQHF
TRBJ1-1	.	.	TRBV29-1	TGCAGCGTTGAAGATAGAGGGAGAACGGCGAACACTGAAGCTTTCTTT	CSVEDRGRTANTEAFF
TRBJ1-1	.	TRBD1	TRBV6-1	TGTGCCAGCAGTTTCCGGACAGGACAAGCTTTCTTT	CASSFRTGQAFF
TRBJ1-4	.	.	TRBV30	TGTGCCACCGGGGGGTCGGGGACACCAGAAAAACTGTTTTTT	CATGGSGTPEKLFF
TRBJ1-5	.	.	TRBV19	TGTGCCAGTAGCAGGCGGCCGGTTCAGCCCCAGCATTTT	CASSRRPVQPQHF